This is a list of T cell receptor beta chains from one sample in a study of T cell responses to AZD1222 COVID-19 vaccine. Using immunoSEQ multiplex PCR, the repertoire was profiled, and TCRdb retains in-frame clones only, with some absent. The repertoire includes about 66,000 clones, around nine tenths of them detected once, and 4.8% sits in the top ten. The starting material was peripheral blood, obtained 28 days after the second dose of the MenACWY control vaccine. The receptors here all came from an adult who received the MenACWY meningococcal vaccine as a control. Each CDR3 is given with its conserved first and last residue. The order of the fields is V gene, J gene, clone size, CDR3 protein. The size field is filled for only some rows; it gives once, few, many or a size class.

V gene: TRBV27; J gene: TRBJ2-3; clone size: -; CDR3 protein: CASSTRFWGSSTDTQYF
V gene: TRBV29-1; J gene: TRBJ2-2; clone size: -; CDR3 protein: CSVVSLNTGELFF
V gene: TRBV6-2/TRBV6-3; J gene: TRBJ1-1; clone size: -; CDR3 protein: CASSYDPYRVTTEAFF
V gene: TRBV11-3; J gene: TRBJ1-1; clone size: -; CDR3 protein: CASSLIGKPGQGARVTEAFF
V gene: TRBV6-1; J gene: TRBJ2-1; clone size: once; CDR3 protein: CASSEVASGTGDNEQFF
V gene: TRBV6-5; J gene: TRBJ2-5; clone size: -; CDR3 protein: CASSSGRGETQYF
V gene: TRBV27; J gene: TRBJ2-1; clone size: -; CDR3 protein: CASSFLGEQFF
V gene: TRBV3-1/TRBV3-2; J gene: TRBJ2-1; clone size: -; CDR3 protein: CASSPQGISYNEQFF
V gene: TRBV18; J gene: TRBJ2-7; clone size: -; CDR3 protein: CASSPATGAGDEQYF
V gene: TRBV30; J gene: TRBJ2-3; clone size: few; CDR3 protein: CAWRTSGTDTQYF
V gene: TRBV6-5; J gene: TRBJ1-1; clone size: -; CDR3 protein: CATGAIDREAFF
V gene: TRBV28; J gene: TRBJ1-2; clone size: -; CDR3 protein: CASSRSREWGYTF
V gene: TRBV5-4; J gene: TRBJ2-3; clone size: -; CDR3 protein: CASTLRGARDTQYF
V gene: TRBV7-8; J gene: TRBJ1-2; clone size: -; CDR3 protein: CASSLVRRGDGYTF
V gene: TRBV10-3; J gene: TRBJ1-2; clone size: -; CDR3 protein: CAISESDGRINYGYTF
V gene: TRBV3-1/TRBV3-2; J gene: TRBJ1-4; clone size: -; CDR3 protein: CASTLASTNEKLFF
V gene: TRBV24-1; J gene: TRBJ2-1; clone size: -; CDR3 protein: CATSGTLEGNEQFF
V gene: TRBV4-3; J gene: TRBJ2-1; clone size: medium-sized; CDR3 protein: CASSLTRSSYNEQFF
V gene: TRBV7-2; J gene: TRBJ2-1; clone size: once; CDR3 protein: CASSLSVITLTGGNEQFF
V gene: TRBV19; J gene: TRBJ2-2; clone size: -; CDR3 protein: CASTTGGATGELFF
V gene: TRBV28; J gene: TRBJ1-5; clone size: once; CDR3 protein: CASRPPAGTDSNQPQHF
V gene: TRBV7-9; J gene: TRBJ2-7; clone size: -; CDR3 protein: CASSLAGHEQYF
V gene: TRBV2; J gene: TRBJ2-1; clone size: once; CDR3 protein: CASNWGGRGNEQFF
V gene: TRBV5-5; J gene: TRBJ2-3; clone size: -; CDR3 protein: CASSILAARTDTQYF
V gene: TRBV7-9; J gene: TRBJ1-1; clone size: -; CDR3 protein: CASRTVQGANTEAFF
V gene: TRBV4-3; J gene: TRBJ1-1; clone size: -; CDR3 protein: CASSQDIGAGWDTEAFF
V gene: TRBV28; J gene: TRBJ1-5; clone size: -; CDR3 protein: CASIGGNQPQHF
V gene: TRBV5-6; J gene: TRBJ1-1; clone size: -; CDR3 protein: CASSFQNTEAFF
V gene: TRBV28; J gene: TRBJ1-2; clone size: -; CDR3 protein: CASSLVTGNYGYTF
V gene: TRBV7-3; J gene: TRBJ2-3; clone size: -; CDR3 protein: CASSLTGYRTHTDTQYF
V gene: TRBV7-9; J gene: TRBJ1-2; clone size: few; CDR3 protein: CASTQVAGQDYGYTF
V gene: TRBV4-3; J gene: TRBJ1-1; clone size: -; CDR3 protein: CASSSYMNTEAFF
V gene: TRBV4-3; J gene: TRBJ2-7; clone size: -; CDR3 protein: CASSQDSSGFYEQYF
V gene: TRBV6-5; J gene: TRBJ2-7; clone size: once; CDR3 protein: CASSPGLATIYEQYF
V gene: TRBV2; J gene: TRBJ1-4; clone size: -; CDR3 protein: CASTLGVNDEKLFF
V gene: TRBV13; J gene: TRBJ1-4; clone size: -; CDR3 protein: CASRLTGRANEKLFF
V gene: TRBV3-1/TRBV3-2; J gene: TRBJ1-2; clone size: once; CDR3 protein: CASSRPLAGDGYTF
V gene: TRBV30; J gene: TRBJ2-7; clone size: -; CDR3 protein: CAWRPGRQGFNEQYF
V gene: TRBV9; J gene: TRBJ1-2; clone size: few; CDR3 protein: CASSSEGAHGYTF
V gene: TRBV9; J gene: TRBJ1-4; clone size: -; CDR3 protein: CASSPQGLGEKLFF
V gene: TRBV28; J gene: TRBJ1-2; clone size: -; CDR3 protein: CASSSQGTLLGYTF
V gene: TRBV2; J gene: TRBJ1-5; clone size: -; CDR3 protein: CASSEGQEGQPQHF
V gene: TRBV4-3; J gene: TRBJ1-2; clone size: -; CDR3 protein: CASSQGTGDFYGYTF
V gene: TRBV5-5; J gene: TRBJ2-2; clone size: few; CDR3 protein: CASSPYRDPNTGELFF
V gene: TRBV28; J gene: TRBJ1-6; clone size: -; CDR3 protein: CASSLLQGASPPLHF